These 23 T cell receptor beta chains were sequenced from one sample in a study of T cells in Graves' hyperthyroidism and ophthalmopathy. The source material, RNA transcripts, was used to amplify TCR beta CDR3 regions. First-round RT-PCR targeting the TCR CDR3 was performed with the HTBI primer set. TCRdb redid the calling of the multiplex PCR reads with MiXCR, one entry per CDR3 protein. The data hold 540,000 or so distinct CDR3 sequences, with just over 45% observed a single time. The source material was peripheral blood or thyroid tissue (not recorded which). The receptor source for this set is an adult woman with Graves' disease, either hyperthyroidism or ophthalmopathy (not recorded which).

This clonotype was picked up many times. The chain combines TRBV20-1 with TRBJ1-6; D not certain. The CDR3 sequence is 15 residues long. In germline, CDR1 is DFQATT, CDR2 SNEGSKA (reference sequence). Trimming left V 2 bases short and J 6 bases short, with 14 bases between. DNA for the CDR3: TGCAGTGCTAGATTCTCTACCGACCGTAATTCACCCCTCCACTTT. Translating it yields CSARFSTDRNSPLHF.

This clonotype was seen repeatedly, ten times or more. This chain connects TRBV20-1 to TRBJ1-1; D is undetermined. V lost 2 bases and J lost 3, with 10 bases in between. This CDR3 is 13 amino acids long. Germline lookup yields CDR1 DFQATT and CDR2 SNEGSKA (reference sequence). The CDR3 loop is CSARTGWDTEAFF. The CDR3 coding sequence is TGCAGTGCTAGAACGGGATGGGACACTGAAGCTTTCTTT.

This clonotype was counted only a few times. The genes are TRBV6-1 and TRBJ2-5; no clear D gene. Trimming took off 1 base at V and 9 bases at J, with 12 bases between the two ends. The CDR3 has 13 residues. In germline, CDR1 is MNHNS, CDR2 SASEGT. The CDR3 nucleotides read TGTGCCAGCAGTGAAGGGAGAAGTCGAGCCCAGTACTTC. Translating gives CASSEGRSRAQYF.

J is TRBJ2-7 and V is TRBV6-1; 12 bases fit TRBD2. Looked up from germline, CDR1 is MNHNS and CDR2 is SASEGT. This CDR3 is built from 15 residues. V lost 6 bases to trimming and J lost 5 bases; unmatched junction nucleotides: 8. The CDR3 DNA follows: TGTGCCAGCAGCCCGACTAGCGGGAGTCCCAACGAGCAGTACTTC. This encodes CASSPTSGSPNEQYF.

This clonotype was seen many times. The rearrangement links TRBV11-2 to TRBJ1-2; no clear D gene. Deletions cut 5 bases from V and 4 bases from J, with 17 bases between. Germline V gene data show CDR1 as SGHAT and CDR2 as FQNNGV. The CDR3 has 15 residues. The CDR3 loop reads CASSVIQTRGYGYTF. The CDR3 region has the DNA TGTGCCAGCAGCGTCATTCAGACCCGTGGCTATGGCTACACCTTC.

V and J are TRBV10-3 and TRBJ2-2; possibly TRBD2 for D (6 bases). Germline CDR1 ENHRY, CDR2 SYGVKD. Deletions cut 2 bases from V and 6 bases from J, with 16 bases between. The CDR3 is 16 amino acids. The CDR3 coding sequence is TGTGCCATCAGTGAGGAACTACTAGCTCCTTCCGGGGAGCTGTTTTTT. Translating gives CAISEELLAPSGELFF.

The chain combines TRBV29-1 with TRBJ1-1, with a weak D call TRBD1 (6 bases). Germline V gene sequence: CDR1 SQVTM, CDR2 ANQGSEA. There are 13 residues in the CDR3. Between the trimmed V and J ends, which lost 6 bases and 0 bases, there was a span of 11 bases. CDR3 residues: CSVQGPLNTEAFF. CDR3 nucleotide sequence: TGCAGCGTCCAGGGGCCCCTGAACACTGAAGCTTTCTTT.

This clonotype was seen at least ten times. The chain carries TRBV7-8 and TRBJ1-6; 7 nucleotides line up with TRBD1. V gave up 6 bases and J gave up 6 bases; unmatched junction bases: 11. Germline CDR1 SGHVS, CDR2 FQNEAQ. The CDR3 contains 16 residues. The CDR3 DNA follows: TGTGCCAGCAGGGAAGTACAGGGGACTTTTAATTCACCCCTCCACTTT. As protein: CASREVQGTFNSPLHF.

This clonotype was detected once. A much bigger clone sits one base away, suggesting this may be a read error. The chain recombines TRBV2 with TRBJ2-7; tentatively, D is TRBD1 (7 bases). V was clipped by 6 bases and J by 5 bases, with 14 bases between them. This CDR3 is 13 amino acids long. CDR1 is SNHLY and CDR2 is FYNNEI in the germline V gene. The CDR3 sequence: CASRRQGGDEQYF. The CDR3 DNA reads as TGTGCCAGCAGGCGACAGGGAGGCGACGAGCAGTACTTC.

Only a few counts were recorded for this clonotype. The chain is built from TRBV7-9 and TRBJ2-5; TRBD2 agrees at 9 bases. After removal of 5 bases from V and 2 bases from J, the junction contained 6 bases not matched to a gene. This CDR3 is 15 amino acids long. CDR1 SEHNR and CDR2 FQNEAQ come from the germline V gene (reference sequence). The DNA for the CDR3 is TGTGCCAGCAGCCGGGGACTAGCCGGGCAAGAGACCCAGTACTTC. This translates into CASSRGLAGQETQYF.

The chain recombines TRBV2 with TRBJ1-2; D is uncertain. Germline V gives CDR1 SNHLY, CDR2 FYNNEI. Trimming cost V 5 bases and J 5 bases, with 12 bases left between them. The CDR3 runs to 13 residues. DNA of the CDR3: TGTGCCAGCAGTACGCGGGCGGTATATGGCTACACCTTC. It is translated as CASSTRAVYGYTF.

The chain employs TRBV5-1 and TRBJ2-1; D gene unclear. Germline CDR1 and CDR2: SGHRS and YFSETQ. V shed 0 bases and J shed 10 bases, with 5 bases lying between them. This CDR3 region has 11 residues. The CDR3 region is CASSLAREQFF. For the CDR3, the DNA is TGCGCCAGCAGCTTGGCGCGAGAGCAGTTCTTC.

The rearrangement joins TRBV29-1 to TRBJ2-5, with 10 positions matching TRBD2. Germline values: CDR1 SQVTM, CDR2 ANQGSEA. V dropped 4 bases and J dropped 3; count of bases not matched to a gene: 2. The CDR3 extends over 13 amino acids. CDR3 amino acids: CSVVLAGEETQYF. The DNA of the CDR3 is TGCAGCGTTGTCCTAGCGGGAGAAGAGACCCAGTACTTC.

The rearrangement uses TRBV10-3 and TRBJ1-2; TRBD1 aligns across 7 bases. This CDR3 is 13 amino acids long. The germline gives CDR1 ENHRY, CDR2 SYGVKD. V was clipped by 9 bases and J by 5 bases; unmatched bases: 9. The CDR3 coding sequence is TGTGCCATTGCCAACAGGGGCCCTTATGGCTACACCTTC. Protein sequence: CAIANRGPYGYTF.

Note on this clonotype: Given the absence of the conserved phenylalanine or tryptophan at the CDR3 end, a read error is likely. The V call is TRBV5-4, the J call TRBJ1-1; D unresolved. CDR3 length equals 15 residues. Germline CDR1 SGHNT, CDR2 YYREEE (reference sequence). V lost 0 bases and J 5 bases, leaving 14 bases between the germline ends. CDR3 in DNA: TGTGCCAGCAGCTTGGTCCATAGGGCGCGGACTGAAGCTTTCTCT. This encodes CASSLVHRARTEAFS.

A few counts support this clonotype. This chain connects TRBV7-7 to TRBJ2-7, with 10 bases fitting TRBD2. V lost 3 bases and J lost 3; bases outside the gene matches: 17. Germline V CDR1 and CDR2: SSHAT, FNYEAQ (reference sequence). This CDR3 has 19 amino acids. CDR3 nucleotides: TGTGCCAGCAGCTTCCCCGGTTGGTCAACGGGACTAGCGCACTACGAGCAGTACTTC. It translates to CASSFPGWSTGLAHYEQYF.

This clonotype is a singleton in its sample. The chain combines TRBV7-8 with TRBJ2-7; D might be TRBD1 (5 bases). From germline, CDR1 is SGHVS and CDR2 FQNEAQ. With 3 bases removed from V and 7 bases from J, the gap between germline ends came to 19 bases. The CDR3 spans 15 residues. CDR3 sequence (DNA): TGTGCCAGCAGCTTGGGGCAGGGAATTTGGAATGAGCAGTACTTC. This encodes CASSLGQGIWNEQYF.

Regarding this clonotype: At one of its ends the junction is not consistent with the germline gene, which may arise from a read error. V and J are TRBV12-3 or TRBV12-4 and TRBJ1-2, with 8 bases matching TRBD1. This CDR3 has 12 residues. In nucleotides, the CDR3 is TGTGCCAGCTGCAGGGGGCCCTATGGCTACGCCTTC. Translating gives CASCRGPYGYAF.

V is TRBV11-2 and J is TRBJ1-3; D is perhaps TRBD1 (5 bases). The CDR3 has 18 residues. Germline V gene data show CDR1 as SGHAT and CDR2 as FQNNGV. Deletions cut 5 bases from V and 0 bases from J, with 20 bases between. The CDR3 DNA is TGTGCCAGCAGCCTTAGAATGCAGGGCACTTTCTCTGGAAACACCATATATTTT. Residues: CASSLRMQGTFSGNTIYF.

This clonotype occurred many times. This chain uses TRBV11-2 with TRBJ2-2; 11 nucleotides line up with TRBD2. The length of the CDR3 is 16 residues. Germline V gene data show CDR1 as SGHAT and CDR2 as FQNNGV. V was pared by 5 bases and J by 6 bases, with 8 bases of the junction left unmatched. CDR3 residues: CASSALAGGAAGELFF. The DNA for the CDR3 is TGTGCCAGCAGCGCTCTAGCGGGAGGAGCGGCCGGGGAGCTGTTTTTT.

The V gene is TRBV20-1, the J gene TRBJ1-5; TRBD1 aligns across 8 bases. The V segment lost 5 bases and the J segment 6 bases; nucleotides outside the gene matches: 12. This CDR3 contains 15 residues. Germline values: CDR1 DFQATT, CDR2 SNEGSKA (reference sequence). The DNA for the CDR3 is TGCAGTGCTCAGCCCGGACAGGGAGGTGGTCAGCCCCAGCATTTT. This translates into CSAQPGQGGGQPQHF.

Turning to this clonotype: It may be a read error: a sequence one base away is much more abundant. The V gene is TRBV7-9, the J gene TRBJ1-4; 7 positions agree with TRBD1. The junction had 7 bases not matched to a gene; V was cut back by 4 bases and J by 8 bases. Germline V gives CDR1 SEHNR, CDR2 FQNEAQ (reference sequence). This CDR3 contains 14 residues. The CDR3 nucleotides read TGTGCCAGCAGCTGGGACAGTTTAAGAGAAAAACTGTTTTTT. Protein product: CASSWDSLREKLFF.

Many counts were recorded for this clonotype. The V and J genes are TRBV20-1 and TRBJ1-4, with TRBD1 identical over 7 bases. Per germline, CDR1 DFQATT and CDR2 SNEGSKA (reference sequence). This CDR3 is 15 amino acids long. With 5 bases clipped from V and 7 bases from J, the junction kept 13 bases outside the gene matches. CDR3 nucleotide sequence: TGCAGTGCTCCTTCACCCCGGCAGGGGGGTGAAAAACTGTTTTTT. Translating gives CSAPSPRQGGEKLFF.